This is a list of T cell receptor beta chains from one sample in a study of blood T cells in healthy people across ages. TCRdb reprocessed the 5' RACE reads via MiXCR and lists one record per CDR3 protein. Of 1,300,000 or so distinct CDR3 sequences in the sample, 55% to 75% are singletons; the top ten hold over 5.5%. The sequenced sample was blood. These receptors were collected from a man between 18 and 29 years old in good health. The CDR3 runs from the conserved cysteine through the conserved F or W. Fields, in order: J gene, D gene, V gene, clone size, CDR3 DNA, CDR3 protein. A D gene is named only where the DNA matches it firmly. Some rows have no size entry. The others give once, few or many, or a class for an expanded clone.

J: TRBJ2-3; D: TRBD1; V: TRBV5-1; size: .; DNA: TGCGCCAGCAGCTGGGGACAGCTAACAGATACGCAGTATTTT; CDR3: CASSWGQLTDTQYF
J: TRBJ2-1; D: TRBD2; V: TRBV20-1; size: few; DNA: TGCAGTGCTATAAGCGGGAGACGGAATGAGCAGTTCTTC; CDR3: CSAISGRRNEQFF
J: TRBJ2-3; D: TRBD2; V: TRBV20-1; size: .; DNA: TGCAGTGCTAGAGAGCTAGCGGGATGGGGGACAGATACGCAGTATTTT; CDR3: CSARELAGWGTDTQYF
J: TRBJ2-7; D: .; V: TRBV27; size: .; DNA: TGTGCCAGCAGGTCGGGGTTTACCTTCGGGGAGCAGTACTTC; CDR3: CASRSGFTFGEQYF
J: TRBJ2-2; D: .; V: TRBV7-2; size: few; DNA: TGTGCCAGCAGCTTAAGATCCCCAGGAGGCGGAGACGGGGAGCTGTTTTTT; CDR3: CASSLRSPGGGDGELFF
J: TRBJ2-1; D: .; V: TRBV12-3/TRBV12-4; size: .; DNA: TGTGCCAGCTCGCGGGCTAACTCCTACAATGAGCAGTTCTTC; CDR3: CASSRANSYNEQFF
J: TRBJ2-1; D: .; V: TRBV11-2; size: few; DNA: TGTGCCAGCAGCTTGAGGCGGGCTTACAATGAGCAGTTCTTC; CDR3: CASSLRRAYNEQFF
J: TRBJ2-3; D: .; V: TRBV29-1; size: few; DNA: TGCAGCGTTGAAGAGCCAAAGAGCACAGATACGCAGTATTTT; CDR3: CSVEEPKSTDTQYF
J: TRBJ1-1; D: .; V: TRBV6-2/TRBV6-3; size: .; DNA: TGTGCCAGCAGAACGGTTACTGAAGCTTTCTTT; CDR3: CASRTVTEAFF
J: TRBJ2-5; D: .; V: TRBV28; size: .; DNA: TGTGCCAGCAGTTTGGCAGGGGAGGAAGAGACCCAGTACTTC; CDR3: CASSLAGEEETQYF
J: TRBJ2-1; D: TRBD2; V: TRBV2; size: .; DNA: TGTGCCAGCTTCACCCGACTAGCGGGACAGAATGAGCAGTTCTTC; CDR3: CASFTRLAGQNEQFF
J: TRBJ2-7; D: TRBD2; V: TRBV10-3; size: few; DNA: TGTGCCATCAGTGAGTTCTCTAGCGGGAGGAAATCCTACGAGCAGTACTTC; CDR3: CAISEFSSGRKSYEQYF
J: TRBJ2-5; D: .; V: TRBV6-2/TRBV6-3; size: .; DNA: TGTGCCAGCAGTTACGGGAAAATTACGATACAAGAGACCCAGTACTTC; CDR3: CASSYGKITIQETQYF
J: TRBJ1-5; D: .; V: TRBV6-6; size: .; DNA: TGTGCCAGCGGGCGTACGCAGCCCCAGCATTTT; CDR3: CASGRTQPQHF
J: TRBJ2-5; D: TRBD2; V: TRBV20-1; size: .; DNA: TGCAGTGCTAGAGATATCAGAAGCGGGGGGGTGGGAACGACCCAGTACTTC; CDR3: CSARDIRSGGVGTTQYF
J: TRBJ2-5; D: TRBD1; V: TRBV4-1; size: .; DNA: TGCGCCAGCAGCCAAGTACAGGGGTGGCAAGAGACCCAGTACTTC; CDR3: CASSQVQGWQETQYF
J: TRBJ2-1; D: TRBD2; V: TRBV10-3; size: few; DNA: TGTGCCACCGCGGGAGAGTCCTACAATGAGCAGTTCTTC; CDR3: CATAGESYNEQFF
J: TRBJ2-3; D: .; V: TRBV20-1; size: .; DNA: TGCAGTGCTAGAGTCCCCGAGCCCCACACAGATACGCAGTATTTT; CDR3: CSARVPEPHTDTQYF
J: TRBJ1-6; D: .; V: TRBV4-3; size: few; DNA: TGCGCCAGCAGCCAAGCCGGACGAGATAATTCACCCCTCCACTTT; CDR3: CASSQAGRDNSPLHF
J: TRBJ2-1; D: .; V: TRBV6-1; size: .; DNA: TGTGCCAGCAGTGAGGGCGAAGGGTCCTACAATGAGCAGTTCTTC; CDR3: CASSEGEGSYNEQFF
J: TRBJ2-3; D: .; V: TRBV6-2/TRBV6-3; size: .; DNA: TGTGCCAGCAGTTACTCGGGCAACTCCCCAGATACGCAGTATTTT; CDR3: CASSYSGNSPDTQYF
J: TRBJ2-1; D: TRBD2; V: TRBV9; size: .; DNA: TGTGCCAGCAGCGTAGGCGGGGGGGCGTTTATTGAGCAGTTCTTC; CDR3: CASSVGGGAFIEQFF
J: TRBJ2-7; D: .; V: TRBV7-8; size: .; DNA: TGCGCCAGTTCGACCTCCCCCTCCTACGAGCAGTACTTC; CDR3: CASSTSPSYEQYF
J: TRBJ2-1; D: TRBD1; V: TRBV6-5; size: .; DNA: TGTGCCAGCCGGAGGACAGGGGATAACAATGAGCAGTTCTTC; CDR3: CASRRTGDNNEQFF
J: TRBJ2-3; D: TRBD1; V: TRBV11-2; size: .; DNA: TGTGCCAGCAGCGTCACCAGGGGGATCGATACGCAGTATTTT; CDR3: CASSVTRGIDTQYF
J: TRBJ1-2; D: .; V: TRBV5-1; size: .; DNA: TGCGCCAGCAGCTTGGATGGGGGAGACGGTCTAAATGGCTACACCTTC; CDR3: CASSLDGGDGLNGYTF
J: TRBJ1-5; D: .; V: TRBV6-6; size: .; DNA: TGTGCCACCACACCCCCAGGGTATAGCAATCAGCCCCAGCATTTT; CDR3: CATTPPGYSNQPQHF
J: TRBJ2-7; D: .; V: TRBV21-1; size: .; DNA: TGTGCCAGGAAGGGGGCCGAGCAGTACTTC; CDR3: CARKGAEQYF
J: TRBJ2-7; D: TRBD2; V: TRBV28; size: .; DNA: TGTGCCAGTGTAGCGGGAACGCAGGTCTACGAGCAGTACTTC; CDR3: CASVAGTQVYEQYF
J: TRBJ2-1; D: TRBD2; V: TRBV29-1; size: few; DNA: TGCAGCGTTCCCCGGACTAGCGGGGGTTCCCCGCAGTTCTTC; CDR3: CSVPRTSGGSPQFF
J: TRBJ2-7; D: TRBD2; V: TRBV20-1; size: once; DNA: TGCAGTGCTGAACCGACTAGCGGGACCTGGAGCTACGAGCAGTACTTC; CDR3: CSAEPTSGTWSYEQYF
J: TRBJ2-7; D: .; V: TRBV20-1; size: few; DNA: TGCAGTGCTGAGGGGACCCCTTACGAGCAGTACTTC; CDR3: CSAEGTPYEQYF
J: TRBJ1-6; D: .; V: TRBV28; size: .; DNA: TGTGCCAGCAGTTCCGATCCCAGGGTGGGCAATTCACCCCTCCACTTT; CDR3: CASSSDPRVGNSPLHF
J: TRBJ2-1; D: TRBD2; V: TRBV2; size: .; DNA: TGTGCCAGCAGTGAAGGAACGTCGGCGGGGGGGTCTTACAATGAGCAGTTCTTC; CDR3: CASSEGTSAGGSYNEQFF
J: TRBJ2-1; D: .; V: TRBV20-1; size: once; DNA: TGCAGTGCTAGTCTTGGGCAGTTCTTC; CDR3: CSASLGQFF
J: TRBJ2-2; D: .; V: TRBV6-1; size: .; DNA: TGTGCCAGCAGTGAACAGGCAGCCTCCACCGGGGAGCTGTTTTTT; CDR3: CASSEQAASTGELFF
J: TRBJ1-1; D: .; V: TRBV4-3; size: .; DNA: TGCGCCAGCAGCCAAGAGGCAGGGTTGGGAGCTTTCTTT; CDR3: CASSQEAGLGAFF
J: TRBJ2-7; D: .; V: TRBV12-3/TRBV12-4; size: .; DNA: TGTGCCAGCAGTTTATCTGGCCCAGGCTCCTACGAGCAGTACTTC; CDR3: CASSLSGPGSYEQYF
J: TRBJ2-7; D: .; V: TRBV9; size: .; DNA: TGTGCCAGCAGCGTAGGAGGCCGCGAGATGGCCTACGAGCAGTACTTC; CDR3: CASSVGGREMAYEQYF
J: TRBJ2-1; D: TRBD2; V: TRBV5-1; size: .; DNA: TGCGCCAGCAGCTTGGAGTGGGCGGGGGACGAGCAGTTCTTC; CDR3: CASSLEWAGDEQFF
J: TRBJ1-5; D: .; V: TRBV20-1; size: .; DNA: TGCAGTGCAAGACAGGCGCCGGTGGGGGAAAATCAGCCCCAGCATTTT; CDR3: CSARQAPVGENQPQHF
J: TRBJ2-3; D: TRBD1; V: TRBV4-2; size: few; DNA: TGTGCCAGCAGCGGTCCCGGGACAGGGGCGTACACAGATACGCAGTATTTT; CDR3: CASSGPGTGAYTDTQYF
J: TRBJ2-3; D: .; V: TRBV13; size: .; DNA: TGTGCCAGCAGCTTAGGGACAGGAGCTTCCTCGGATACGCAGTATTTT; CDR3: CASSLGTGASSDTQYF
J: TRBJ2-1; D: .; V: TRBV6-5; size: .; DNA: TGTGCCAGCAGTAAACAGAATGAGCAGTTCTTC; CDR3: CASSKQNEQFF
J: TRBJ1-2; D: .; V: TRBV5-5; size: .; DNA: TGTGCCAGCAGCTTGGTAGGGTCGAATGGCTGCACCTTC; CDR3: CASSLVGSNGCTF
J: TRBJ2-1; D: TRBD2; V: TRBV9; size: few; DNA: TGTGCCAGCAGCGTAGTGGCGGGAGGAATGAATGAGCAGTTCTTC; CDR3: CASSVVAGGMNEQFF
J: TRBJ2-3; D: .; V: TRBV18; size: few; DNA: TGTGCCAGCTCACCTAAGGCAGATACGCAGTATTTT; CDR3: CASSPKADTQYF
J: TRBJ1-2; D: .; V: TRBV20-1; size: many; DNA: TGCAGTGCTAGCCCCCATGTGGGGAGGGGCTACACCTTC; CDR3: CSASPHVGRGYTF
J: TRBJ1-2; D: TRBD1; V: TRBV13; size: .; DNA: TGTGCCAGCAGCCCTGGGACAGGGGTCCCCCGTGGCTACACCTTC; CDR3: CASSPGTGVPRGYTF
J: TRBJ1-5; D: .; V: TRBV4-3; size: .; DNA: TGCGCCAGCAGCCCGGCCGGGGGGGATCAGCCCCAGCATTTT; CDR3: CASSPAGGDQPQHF
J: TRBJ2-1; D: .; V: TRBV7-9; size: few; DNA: TGTGCCAGCAGCTTAATGGTGGAATACAATGAGCAGTTCTTC; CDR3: CASSLMVEYNEQFF
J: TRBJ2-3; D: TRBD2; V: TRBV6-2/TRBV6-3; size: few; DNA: TGTGCCAGCAGTTTCCTTTTTACTAGCGGACTTAGCACAGATACGCAGTATTTT; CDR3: CASSFLFTSGLSTDTQYF
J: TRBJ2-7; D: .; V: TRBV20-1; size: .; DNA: TGCAGTGCTAGTGCGGGGATGGCCTACGAGCAGTACTTC; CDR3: CSASAGMAYEQYF
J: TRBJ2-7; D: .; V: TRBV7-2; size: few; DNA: TGTGCCAGCAGCTTAGCTGCGGGGCCCTACGAGCAGTACTTC; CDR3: CASSLAAGPYEQYF
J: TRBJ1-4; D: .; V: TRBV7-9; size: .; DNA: TGTGCCAGCAGCCCGACGACAGCGCCCGTTGAAAAACTGTTTTTT; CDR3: CASSPTTAPVEKLFF
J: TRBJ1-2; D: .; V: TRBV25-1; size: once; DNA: TGTGCCAGCGGCGATCCAGGGAACGGCTCTGGCTACACCTTC; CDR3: CASGDPGNGSGYTF
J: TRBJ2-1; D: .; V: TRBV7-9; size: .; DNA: TGTGCCAGCAGCCCCACCTGGGTCCGTAGCTCCTACAATGAGCAGTTCTTC; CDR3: CASSPTWVRSSYNEQFF
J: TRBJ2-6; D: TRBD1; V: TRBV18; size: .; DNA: TGTGCCAGCTCAGCCGGGACAGGGCCCTCCAAGGGGGCCAACGTCCTGACTTTC; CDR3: CASSAGTGPSKGANVLTF